This T cell receptor (beta chain) derives from a study of cytomegalovirus exposure and HLA in healthy donors. The PCR used 60 Vbeta and 13 Jbeta primers. Here immunoSEQ multiplex PCR was the method, and the copy in TCRdb shows in-frame clones only, minus some. The table includes about 140,000 clones, about 80% detected once. Trimming left V 1 base short and J 3 bases short, with 12 bases between. CDR1 and CDR2 (germline): SGHAT, FQNNGV. This CDR3 has 15 residues. The study, taken as a whole, reports: Overall, roughly 150 TCR beta chains were annotated as cytomegalovirus-associated. HLA alleles were associated with 18,000 or so TCR beta sequences in a later analysis at 0.05 false discovery rate.

With respect to this clone: No antigen is known for it.

The V call is TRBV11-2, the J call TRBJ1-2; D gene unclear. The TCR comes from a man in his forties in good health and CMV-seronegative. Sample: PBMCs. The CDR3 DNA reads as TGTGCCAGCAGCTTAGGGCCTTCGGAGGACTATGGCTACACCTTC. Translated: CASSLGPSEDYGYTF. The whole variable domain, filled in from reference TRBV11-2 and TRBJ1-2, reads EAGVAQSPRYKIIEKRQSVAFWCNPISGHATLYWYQQILGQGPKLLIQFQNNGVVDDSQLPKDRFSAERLKGVDSTLKIQPAKLEDSAVYLCASSLGPSEDYGYTFGSGTRLTVV.